This TCR beta chain was profiled in a study of human T cells and chemical hapten exposure. The wider study: Sensitization was performed using 2% DPC on a roughly 2 cm by roughly 2 cm upper inner arm skin site. On the upper back, patch tests were applied with 0.01% DPC and read at 6 days.

Time point: patch test 2, 6 weeks after DPC sensitization. Treatment here: therapeutic diphenylcyclopropenone sensitization with weekly scalp DPC. Sequencing started from total RNA isolated from unfractionated whole blood. The table lists this clonotype with a few counts. As handled by the study authors: More than 95,000 TCRs per sample was the median, with a range of 23,224 to 690,600. In TCRdb, the RACE reads were re-called with MiXCR into one record per CDR3 protein. The authors' filters were not applied to this entry. The sample has around 360,000 distinct CDR3 sequences; 6% to 7% are singletons. The sequencing here drew on whole blood, taken in connection with sensitization to the hapten diphenylcyclopropenone (DPC). The TCR originated in a woman between 18 and 29 years old with alopecia areata. Some clones in this sample may be carry-over from other donors' samples.

For the CDR3, the DNA is TGTGCCAGCAGCCCCCAGCGGGGGGATACAGATACGCAGTATTTT. It translates to CASSPQRGDTDTQYF. V usage is TRBV12-3 or TRBV12-4 and J usage is TRBJ2-3, with TRBD2 matching over 9 bases. V shed 6 bases, J shed 3 bases, and the junction held 7 bases outside the gene matches. The CDR3 contains 15 residues.